The 29 T cell receptor beta chains given below trace back to one sample, sequenced in a study of technical replicates of blood from a handful of donors. Sequencing was performed with immunoSEQ multiplex PCR; in TCRdb, only in-frame clones are kept and a portion is missing. The data hold over 80,000 clones, with roughly 96% observed a single time. The sample taken for sequencing was T cells isolated from PBMCs. The receptors come from a human donor in good health.

The chain combines TRBV27 with TRBJ2-1; 8 positions agree with TRBD2. The CDR3 runs 14 residues. V trimming: 1 base; J trimming: 8 bases; junction bases outside the gene matches: 4. Germline V gene lookup returns CDR1 MNHEY and CDR2 SMNVEV (reference sequence). CDR3 nucleotide sequence: TGTGCCAGCAGTTTATTTTGGCGGGAGGATGAGCAGTTCTTC. Residues: CASSLFWREDEQFF.

The chain is built from TRBV29-1 and TRBJ1-5; D call uncertain. The CDR3 contains 15 residues. Germline V gives CDR1 SQVTM, CDR2 ANQGSEA. Trimming left V 0 bases short and J 1 base short, with 10 bases between. In DNA form, the CDR3 reads TGCAGCGTTGAAGATCCTAGAGGGAGCAATCAGCCCCAGCATTTT. The encoded protein is CSVEDPRGSNQPQHF.

The rearrangement links TRBV27 to TRBJ2-1; D gene unclear. Per the germline V gene, CDR1 is MNHEY and CDR2 is SMNVEV (reference sequence). V shed 0 bases and J shed 6 bases, with 12 bases lying between them. The CDR3 runs to 15 residues. CDR3: CASSLSIALLNEQFF. In nucleotides, the CDR3 is TGTGCCAGCAGTTTATCTATCGCTCTACTCAATGAGCAGTTCTTC.

This chain joins TRBV5-4 and TRBJ1-5; D remains ambiguous. V was clipped by 2 bases and J by 4 bases, with 7 bases between them. There are 13 residues in the CDR3. CDR1 is SGHNT and CDR2 is YYREEE in the germline V gene (reference sequence). The CDR3 DNA is TGTGCCAGCAGCTTTGGAGGAAATCAGCCCCAGCATTTT. This sequence encodes CASSFGGNQPQHF.

V gene TRBV27 combines with J gene TRBJ2-1; TRBD2 is a possible D gene (5 bases). V was shortened by 5 bases and J by 7 bases, with 12 bases between the two germline ends. CDR3 length: 13 residues. The germline V gene encodes CDR1 MNHEY and CDR2 SMNVEV (reference sequence). As DNA, the CDR3 is TGTGCCAGCAGTCCTACTAGACATAATGAGCAGTTCTTC. This sequence encodes CASSPTRHNEQFF.

The chain employs TRBV7-9 and TRBJ2-1; D remains ambiguous. Germline loops: CDR1 SEHNR, CDR2 FQNEAQ (reference sequence). There are 12 residues in the CDR3. The germline V and J ends were trimmed by 4 bases and 7 bases, with 8 bases remaining between them. The CDR3 nucleotides read TGTGCCAGCAGCTACAGCCCTAATGAGCAGTTCTTC. Protein: CASSYSPNEQFF.

The V call is TRBV28, the J call TRBJ2-2; D is undetermined. Germline V gene lookup returns CDR1 MDHEN and CDR2 SYDVKM. The ends were cut back, 2 bases at V and 5 bases at J, with 9 bases in the middle. The CDR3 loop spans 14 amino acids. The CDR3: CASSLGAITGELFF. Here the CDR3 DNA reads TGTGCCAGCAGTTTAGGAGCGATAACCGGGGAGCTGTTTTTT.

The chain has TRBV7-9 and TRBJ2-5; 12 bases are shared with TRBD2. Germline-derived CDR1 and CDR2 are SEHNR and FQNEAQ (reference sequence). CDR3 size: 16 residues. V trimming: 5 bases; J trimming: 6 bases; junction bases outside the gene matches: 10. The CDR3 coding sequence is TGTGCCAGCAGCCCAGGCCTAGCGGGAGGGCAAAAGACCCAGTACTTC. This sequence encodes CASSPGLAGGQKTQYF.

V usage is TRBV6-1 and J usage is TRBJ2-5; perhaps TRBD1 as D (6 bases). CDR1 is MNHNS and CDR2 is SASEGT in the germline V gene. Trimming removed 6 bases at V and 4 bases at J, with 12 bases between. CDR3 size: 13 residues. The DNA of the CDR3 is TGTGCCAGCAGCAACAGGGCATTAGAGACCCAGTACTTC. Protein product: CASSNRALETQYF.

The gene calls are TRBV4-1 and TRBJ2-7; no clear D gene. The germline gives CDR1 MGHRA, CDR2 YSYEKL. V shed 1 base and J shed 7 bases, with 14 bases lying between them. CDR3 size: 14 residues. The CDR3 loop reads CASSQGLQFPEQYF. Here the CDR3 DNA reads TGCGCCAGCAGCCAAGGCTTACAGTTCCCAGAGCAGTACTTC.

CDR3 region: CASSKGKKRPSGNTIYF. Written as DNA, the CDR3 is TGTGCCAGCAGCAAAGGGAAAAAGAGGCCCTCTGGAAACACCATATATTTT. This chain links TRBV4-2 with TRBJ1-3; unclear D gene. CDR1 and CDR2 (germline): LGHNA, YNFKEQ. This CDR3 contains 17 residues. Trimming stripped 5 bases from V and 0 bases from J, with 17 bases between.

The chain recombines TRBV7-3 with TRBJ2-2; 12 nucleotides agree with TRBD2. Unmatched junction bases numbered 6, after V lost 5 bases and J lost 5 bases. This CDR3 has 16 amino acids. CDR1 is SGHTA and CDR2 is FQGTGA in the germline V gene. The CDR3 sequence: CASSPRLAGETGELFF. Written as DNA, the CDR3 is TGTGCCAGCAGCCCACGACTAGCGGGAGAAACCGGGGAGCTGTTTTTT.

This chain links TRBV19 with TRBJ1-2, with no clear D. The V and J ends lost 6 bases and 5 bases respectively, with 10 bases between them. Per germline, CDR1 LNHDA and CDR2 SQIVND (reference sequence). CDR3 length: 12 residues. CDR3 DNA sequence: TGTGCCAGTAGCTCGGTCGGGTATGGCTACACCTTC. As protein: CASSSVGYGYTF.

Note on this clone: Germline is not matched at one junction end, which may reflect a read error. This rearrangement joins TRBV7-7 to TRBJ2-1; 13 bases are a match to TRBD2. The germline V gene encodes CDR1 SSHAT and CDR2 FNYEAQ (reference sequence). The length of the CDR3 is 13 residues. This chain's CDR3 is CASSRTSGSEQFF. CDR3 bases: TGTGCTAGCAGCCGGACTAGCGGGAGTGAGCAGTTCTTC. Full variable domain (outside the CDR3, taken from reference TRBV7-7 and TRBJ2-1): GAGVSQSPRYKVTKRGQDVTLRCDPISSHATLYWYQQALGQGPEFLTYFNYEAQPDKSGLPSDRFSAERPEGSISTLTIQRTEQRDSAMYRCASSRTSGSEQFFGPGTRLTVL.

This chain joins TRBV7-2 and TRBJ2-2; 8 nucleotides align to TRBD2. Trimming removed 2 bases from V and 6 bases from J; junction bases left unmatched: 5. This CDR3 contains 15 residues. Per the germline V gene, CDR1 is SGHTA and CDR2 is FQGNSA. The CDR3 protein is CASSLPSGLPGELFF. The CDR3 coding sequence is TGTGCCAGCAGCTTACCTAGCGGGTTACCCGGGGAGCTGTTTTTT.

The rearrangement uses TRBV5-1 and TRBJ1-4; D might be TRBD1 (6 bases). Germline-derived CDR1 and CDR2 are SGHRS and YFSETQ. CDR3 length: 17 residues. Trimming removed 7 bases from V and 8 bases from J, with 27 bases in between. CDR3 residues: CASSTGSRGNEGEKLFF. As DNA, the CDR3 is TGCGCCAGCTCGACCGGCAGCAGGGGAAATGAAGGAGAAAAACTGTTTTTT.

The chain combines TRBV5-1 with TRBJ1-4, with D unresolved. Trimming took 0 bases from V and 1 from J, leaving 4 bases between them. Germline assignment: CDR1 SGHRS and CDR2 YFSETQ. The CDR3 has 14 amino acids. CDR3 nucleotides: TGCGCCAGCAGCTTGGCAGGAACTAATGAAAAACTGTTTTTT. Its translation is CASSLAGTNEKLFF.

The chain joins TRBV19 to TRBJ2-7, with 9 bases that match TRBD1. V dropped 0 bases and J dropped 4; count of bases not matched to a gene: 10. Germline assignment: CDR1 LNHDA and CDR2 SQIVND (reference sequence). The CDR3 sequence is 17 residues long. The CDR3 protein is CASSIDPGTGFSYEQYF. As DNA, the CDR3 is TGTGCCAGTAGTATAGATCCCGGGACAGGGTTTAGTTACGAGCAGTACTTC.

The genes are TRBV7-2 and TRBJ1-2; weak D call: TRBD1 (6 bases). V dropped 4 bases and J dropped 0 bases, with 18 bases sitting between them. CDR3 length: 17 residues. From germline, CDR1 is SGHTA and CDR2 FQGNSA. As DNA, the CDR3 is TGTGCCAGCAGCTCACCGGGGGGGACATTTGCTAACTATGGCTACACCTTC. Amino acid sequence: CASSSPGGTFANYGYTF.

This chain links TRBV15 with TRBJ2-5, with 7 bases that match TRBD2. The trim removed 2 bases at V and 5 bases at J, leaving 14 bases unmatched. Germline V gives CDR1 LNHNV, CDR2 YYDKDF (reference sequence). The CDR3 is 17 amino acids. The CDR3 nucleotides are TGTGCCACCAGCAGATACGCTGGGGGGGGAGTGGTCGAGACCCAGTACTTC. It specifies CATSRYAGGGVVETQYF. Full variable domain (rest looked up from reference TRBV15 and TRBJ2-5): DAMVIQNPRYQVTQFGKPVTLSCSQTLNHNVMYWYQQKSSQAPKLLFHYYDKDFNNEADTPDNFQSRRPNTSFCFLDIRSPGLGDTAMYLCATSRYAGGGVVETQYFGPGTRLLVL.

The chain carries TRBV9 and TRBJ1-1; TRBD1 is a possible D gene (5 bases). V was shortened by 3 bases and J by 5 bases, with 11 bases between the two germline ends. CDR3 length: 13 amino acids. Germline V lookup: CDR1 SGDLS, CDR2 YYNGEE. CDR3 sequence: CASSEGYRTEAFF. CDR3 nucleotide sequence: TGTGCCAGCAGCGAGGGGTACCGGACTGAAGCTTTCTTT.

V and J are TRBV6-5 and TRBJ1-1; D not resolved. The length of the CDR3 is 13 residues. Germline lookup yields CDR1 MNHEY and CDR2 SVGAGI. V shed 2 bases and J shed 2 bases, with 6 bases lying between them. Written as DNA, the CDR3 is TGTGCCAGCAGTTACGACTTCAACACTGAAGCTTTCTTT. It encodes CASSYDFNTEAFF.

Comments on this clone: A junction boundary mismatches the germline segment, possibly from a read error. The chain couples TRBV7-9 to TRBJ1-1, with D unclear. The CDR3 contains 13 residues. Germline CDR1 is SEHNR and CDR2 is FQNEAQ (reference sequence). As DNA, the CDR3 is TGTGCCAGCCGCTTGCGGGAGAACACTGAAGCTTTCTTT. Amino acid sequence: CASRLRENTEAFF.

This sequence joins TRBV27 and TRBJ1-2, with a weak D call TRBD1 (5 bases). Between the trimmed V and J ends, which lost 2 bases and 4 bases, there was a span of 8 bases. The germline gives CDR1 MNHEY, CDR2 SMNVEV (reference sequence). The CDR3 is 13 amino acids. In DNA form, the CDR3 reads TGTGCCAGCAGTTTAAATAGGGGCTATGGCTACACCTTC. Its translation is CASSLNRGYGYTF.

The rearrangement uses TRBV5-6 and TRBJ2-7; 9 bases fit TRBD2. After removal of 4 bases from V and 4 bases from J, the junction contained 18 bases not matched to a gene. CDR3 size: 18 residues. Germline V gene lookup returns CDR1 SGHDT and CDR2 YYEEEE. The CDR3 is CASSLFGAGGPKEYEQYF. CDR3 DNA sequence: TGTGCCAGCAGCCTCTTTGGGGCGGGAGGGCCCAAGGAATACGAGCAGTACTTC.

The rearrangement uses TRBV5-4 and TRBJ1-1; maybe TRBD1 (5 bases). Germline V gene data show CDR1 as SGHNT and CDR2 as YYREEE (reference sequence). Trimming took off 2 bases at V and 4 bases at J, with 9 bases between the two ends. CDR3 length: 13 residues. Here the CDR3 reads CASSFRGGTEAFF. The CDR3 DNA follows: TGTGCCAGCAGCTTTCGGGGGGGCACTGAAGCTTTCTTT.

The V call is TRBV9, the J call TRBJ2-5, with 9 bases that match TRBD1. V trimming: 0 bases; J trimming: 7 bases; junction bases outside the gene matches: 7. The CDR3 length is 15 residues. Per germline, CDR1 SGDLS and CDR2 YYNGEE. The DNA for the CDR3 is TGTGCCAGCAGCGTAGGGGGGACAGGGTCATGGACCCAGTACTTC. As protein: CASSVGGTGSWTQYF.

This chain uses TRBV19 with TRBJ1-2, with 9 bases lining up with TRBD1. The CDR3 runs to 16 residues. Germline V gives CDR1 LNHDA, CDR2 SQIVND (reference sequence). V trimming: 3 bases; J trimming: 4 bases; junction bases outside the gene matches: 9. The chain's CDR3 is CASSMGTGGIGYGYTF. CDR3 sequence (DNA): TGTGCCAGTAGTATGGGCACAGGGGGCATTGGCTATGGCTACACCTTC.

The chain carries TRBV5-1 and TRBJ2-7; 10 nucleotides align to TRBD1. In germline, CDR1 is SGHRS, CDR2 YFSETQ. The CDR3 length is 13 residues. The V gene end was trimmed by 5 bases and the J gene end by 3 bases; junction bases not matched to a gene: 2. Here the CDR3 reads CASSGQGVYEQYF. The CDR3 DNA follows: TGCGCCAGCAGTGGACAGGGGGTCTACGAGCAGTACTTC.